Listed here are 4 T cell receptor beta chains from one sample, sequenced in a study of vaccination and CD4 T cells after COVID-19. Cultured CD4+ T-cell DNA underwent Oncomine TCR Beta short-read sequencing. TCRdb recomputed calls from the PCR reads with MiXCR, one row per CDR3 protein. The sample records under 9,500 distinct CDR3 sequences, about 42% being singletons. The sample's treatment: approximately nine-day PBMC culture with coronavirus spike peptide pools or control peptides (ViraFEST assay). Those CD4+ T cells from the unexposed donor predate the COVID-19 pandemic (2011-2018). These TCRs' antigens remain unknown. The material sequenced was CD4+ T cells from blood, cultured in vitro. These receptors originate from a human donor in good health.

This chain links TRBV5-4 with TRBJ1-2, with 10 bases matching TRBD1. CDR3 length equals 15 residues. The V gene end was trimmed by 2 bases and the J gene end by 8 bases; junction bases not matched to a gene: 9. Looked up from germline, CDR1 is SGHNT and CDR2 is YYREEE (reference sequence). CDR3: CASSFVGDRGEGYTF. DNA of the CDR3: TGTGCCAGCAGCTTCGTTGGGGACAGGGGTGAAGGCTACACCTTC.

V usage is TRBV7-6 and J usage is TRBJ2-3, with D unclear. V was shortened by 0 bases and J by 2 bases, with 12 bases between the two germline ends. The CDR3 is made up of 16 amino acids. Germline values: CDR1 SGHVS, CDR2 FNYEAQ. The CDR3 spells CASSLAARNPTDTQYF. The CDR3 nucleotides are TGTGCCAGCAGCTTAGCCGCCAGAAATCCCACAGATACGCAGTATTTT.

The chain couples TRBV19 to TRBJ2-4; TRBD2 matches at 10 bases. The V gene end was trimmed by 5 bases and the J gene end by 2 bases; junction bases not matched to a gene: 6. CDR3 length: 16 amino acids. Germline V gene lookup returns CDR1 LNHDA and CDR2 SQIVND (reference sequence). The chain's CDR3 is CASSVGAGGTKNIQYF. The CDR3 bases are TGTGCCAGTAGTGTCGGAGCGGGGGGGACCAAAAACATTCAGTACTTC.

The V and J genes are TRBV27 and TRBJ1-6, with 8 bases lining up with TRBD1. The CDR3 length is 18 residues. V was clipped by 0 bases and J by 8 bases; unmatched bases: 12. From germline, CDR1 is MNHEY and CDR2 SMNVEV (reference sequence). In DNA, the CDR3 is TGTGCCAGCAGTTTATCGGGACAGGTCCCTTGGGGCTATTCACCCCTCCACTTT. Residues: CASSLSGQVPWGYSPLHF.